This T cell receptor (beta chain) was captured in a study of CD8 T cells in ankylosing spondylitis. Study-wide results and limits: Earlier studies detected some motif variants in reactive arthritis synovial fluid and blood. A TCR beta motif of eight or nine highly homologous variants seemed to mark ankylosing spondylitis blood. In ankylosing spondylitis patients, matched synovial fluid reportedly showed significant enrichment of disease-linked clones.

Quantitative 5'-RACE with molecular barcodes generated TCR beta libraries. In TCRdb, the 5' RACE reads were re-called with MiXCR into one record per CDR3 protein. This sample has 500,000 or so distinct CDR3 sequences, with about 5.2% found just once. This clonotype was observed many times. Its antigen is currently unknown. The sample comprised blood, either unsorted or a sorted T cell fraction (not recorded which). The sequence derives from a male donor with ankylosing spondylitis.

The CDR3 DNA is TGCGCCAGCAGCTTGATGGGGGGACGGGGGCTACGTGGAAACACCATATATTTT. As protein: CASSLMGGRGLRGNTIYF. The chain joins TRBV5-1 to TRBJ1-3, with D tentatively TRBD1 (6 bases). Germline V CDR1 and CDR2: SGHRS, YFSETQ. With 1 base removed from V and 3 bases from J, the gap between germline ends came to 20 bases. This CDR3 comprises 18 residues.